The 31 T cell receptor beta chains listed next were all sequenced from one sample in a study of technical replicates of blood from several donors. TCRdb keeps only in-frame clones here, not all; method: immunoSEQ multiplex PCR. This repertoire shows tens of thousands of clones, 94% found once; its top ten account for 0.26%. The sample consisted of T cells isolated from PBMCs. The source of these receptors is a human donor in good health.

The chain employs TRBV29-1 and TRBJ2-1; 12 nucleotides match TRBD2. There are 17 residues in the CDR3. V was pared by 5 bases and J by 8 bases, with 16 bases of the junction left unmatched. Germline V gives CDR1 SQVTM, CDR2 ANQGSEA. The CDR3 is CSVFRLAGDQGRDEQFF. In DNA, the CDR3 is TGCAGCGTTTTCCGACTAGCGGGGGACCAGGGTAGGGATGAGCAGTTCTTC.

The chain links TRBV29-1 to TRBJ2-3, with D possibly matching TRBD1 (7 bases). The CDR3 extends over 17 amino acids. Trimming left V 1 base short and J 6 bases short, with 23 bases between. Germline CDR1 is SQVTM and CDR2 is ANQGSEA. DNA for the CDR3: TGCAGCGTTGAAGCAATGGAGGGACAGAAGGGATGGGATACGCAGTATTTT. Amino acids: CSVEAMEGQKGWDTQYF.

CDR3 sequence: CASSGADIGSYEQYF. CDR3 nucleotide sequence: TGTGCCAGCAGTGGGGCTGACATAGGATCTTACGAGCAGTACTTC. This chain links TRBV25-1 with TRBJ2-7, with D unclear. The V gene lost 4 bases and the J gene lost 4 bases, with 17 bases spanning the gap. Germline lookup yields CDR1 MGHDK and CDR2 SYGVNS. This CDR3 comprises 15 residues.

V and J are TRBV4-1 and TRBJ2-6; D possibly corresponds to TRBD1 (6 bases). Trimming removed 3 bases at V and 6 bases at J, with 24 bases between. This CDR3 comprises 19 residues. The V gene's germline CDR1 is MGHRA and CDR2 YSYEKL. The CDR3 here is CASSQAQGQGLQKANVLTF. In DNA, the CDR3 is TGCGCCAGCAGCCAGGCTCAGGGACAAGGCCTCCAGAAGGCCAACGTCCTGACTTTC.

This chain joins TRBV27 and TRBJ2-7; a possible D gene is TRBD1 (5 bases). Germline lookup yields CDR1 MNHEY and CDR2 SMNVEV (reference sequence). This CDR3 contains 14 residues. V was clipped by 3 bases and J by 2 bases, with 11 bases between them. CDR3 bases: TGTGCCAGCAGTTTCAGGGTGGACACCTACGAGCAGTACTTC. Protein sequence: CASSFRVDTYEQYF.

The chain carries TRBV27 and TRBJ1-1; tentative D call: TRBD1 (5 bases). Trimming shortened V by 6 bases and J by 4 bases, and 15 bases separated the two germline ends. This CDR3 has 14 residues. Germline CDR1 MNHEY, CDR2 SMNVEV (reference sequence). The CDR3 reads CASSFGGGITEAFF. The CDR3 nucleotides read TGTGCCAGCAGCTTCGGGGGGGGGATCACTGAAGCTTTCTTT.

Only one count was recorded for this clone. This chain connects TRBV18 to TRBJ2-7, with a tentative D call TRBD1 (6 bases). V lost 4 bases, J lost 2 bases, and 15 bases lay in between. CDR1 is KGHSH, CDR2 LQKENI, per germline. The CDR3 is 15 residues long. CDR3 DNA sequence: TGTGCCAGCTCACTGACAGGCCAGAAGACCTACGAGCAGTACTTC. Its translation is CASSLTGQKTYEQYF.

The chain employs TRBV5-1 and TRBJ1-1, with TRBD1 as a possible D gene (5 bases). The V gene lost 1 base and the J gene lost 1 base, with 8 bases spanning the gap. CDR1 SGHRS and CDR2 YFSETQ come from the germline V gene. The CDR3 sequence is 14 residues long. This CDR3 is CASSLSQGNTEAFF. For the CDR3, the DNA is TGCGCCAGCAGCTTGAGTCAGGGGAACACTGAAGCTTTCTTT.

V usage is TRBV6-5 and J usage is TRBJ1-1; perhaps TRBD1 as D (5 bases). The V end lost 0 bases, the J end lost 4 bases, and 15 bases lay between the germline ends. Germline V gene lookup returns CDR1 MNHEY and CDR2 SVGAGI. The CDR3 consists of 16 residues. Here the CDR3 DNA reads TGTGCCAGCAGTTACTCGAGGCAGGGCGTAAGCACTGAAGCTTTCTTT. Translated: CASSYSRQGVSTEAFF.

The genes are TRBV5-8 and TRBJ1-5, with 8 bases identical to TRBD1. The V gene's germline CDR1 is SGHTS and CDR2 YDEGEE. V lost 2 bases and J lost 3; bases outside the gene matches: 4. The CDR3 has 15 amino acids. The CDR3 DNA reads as TGTGCCAGCAGCTTACAGGGGGGTCCCAATCAGCCCCAGCATTTT. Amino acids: CASSLQGGPNQPQHF.

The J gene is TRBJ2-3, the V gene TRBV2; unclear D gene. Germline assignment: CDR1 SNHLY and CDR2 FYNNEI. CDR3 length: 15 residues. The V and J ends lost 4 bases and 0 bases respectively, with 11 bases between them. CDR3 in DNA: TGTGCCAGCAGTGCGAGCTATACTAGCACAGATACGCAGTATTTT. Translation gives CASSASYTSTDTQYF.

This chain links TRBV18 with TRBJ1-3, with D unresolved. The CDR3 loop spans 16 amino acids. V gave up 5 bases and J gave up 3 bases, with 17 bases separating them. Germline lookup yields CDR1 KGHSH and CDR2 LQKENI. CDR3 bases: TGTGCCAGCTCAGCGACCGACACGTTGCTTGGAAACACCATATATTTT. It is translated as CASSATDTLLGNTIYF.

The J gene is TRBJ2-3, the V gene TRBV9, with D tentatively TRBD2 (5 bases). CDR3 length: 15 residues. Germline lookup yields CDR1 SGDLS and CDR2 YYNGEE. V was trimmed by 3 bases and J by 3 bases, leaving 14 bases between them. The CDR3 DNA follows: TGTGCCAGCAGCGCCCATGGCGGGTCGACAGATACGCAGTATTTT. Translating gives CASSAHGGSTDTQYF.

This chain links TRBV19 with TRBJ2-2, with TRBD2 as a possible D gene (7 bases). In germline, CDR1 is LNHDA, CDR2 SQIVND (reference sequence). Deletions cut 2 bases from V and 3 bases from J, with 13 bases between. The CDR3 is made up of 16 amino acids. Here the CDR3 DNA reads TGTGCCAGTAGTATAACGGGGGGCATGGACACCGGGGAGCTGTTTTTT. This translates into CASSITGGMDTGELFF.

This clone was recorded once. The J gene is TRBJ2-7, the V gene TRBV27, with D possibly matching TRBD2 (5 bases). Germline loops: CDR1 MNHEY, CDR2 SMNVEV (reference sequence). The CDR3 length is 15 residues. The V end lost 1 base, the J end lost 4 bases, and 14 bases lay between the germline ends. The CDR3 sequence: CASSLLGSVGYEQYF. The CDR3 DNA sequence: TGTGCCAGCAGTTTATTGGGGAGCGTGGGGTACGAGCAGTACTTC.

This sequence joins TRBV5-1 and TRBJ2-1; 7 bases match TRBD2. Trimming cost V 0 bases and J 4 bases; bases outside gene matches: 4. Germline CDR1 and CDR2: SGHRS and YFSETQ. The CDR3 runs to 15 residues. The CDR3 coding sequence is TGCGCCAGCAGCTTGGCGGCTAGCGGTTACAATGAGCAGTTCTTC. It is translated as CASSLAASGYNEQFF.

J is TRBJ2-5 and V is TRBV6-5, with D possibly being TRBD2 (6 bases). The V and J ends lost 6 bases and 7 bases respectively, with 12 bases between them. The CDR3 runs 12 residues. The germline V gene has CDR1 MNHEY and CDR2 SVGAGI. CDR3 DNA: TGTGCCAGCAGCTCCCCGGGAGTGACCCAGTACTTC. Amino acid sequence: CASSSPGVTQYF.

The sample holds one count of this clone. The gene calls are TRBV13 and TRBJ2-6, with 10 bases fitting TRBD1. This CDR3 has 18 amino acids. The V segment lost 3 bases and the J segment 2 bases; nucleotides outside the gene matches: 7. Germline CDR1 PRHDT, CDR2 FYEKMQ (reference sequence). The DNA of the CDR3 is TGTGCCAGCAGCTTCGTCAAGGGGACAGGGGCTGGGGCCAACGTCCTGACTTTC. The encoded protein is CASSFVKGTGAGANVLTF.

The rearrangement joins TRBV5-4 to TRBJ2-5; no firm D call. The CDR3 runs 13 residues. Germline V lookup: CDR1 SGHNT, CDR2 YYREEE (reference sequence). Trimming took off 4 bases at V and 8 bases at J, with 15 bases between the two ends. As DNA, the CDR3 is TGTGCCAGCAGCGGAGTCTCCCATGTAACCCAGTACTTC. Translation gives CASSGVSHVTQYF.

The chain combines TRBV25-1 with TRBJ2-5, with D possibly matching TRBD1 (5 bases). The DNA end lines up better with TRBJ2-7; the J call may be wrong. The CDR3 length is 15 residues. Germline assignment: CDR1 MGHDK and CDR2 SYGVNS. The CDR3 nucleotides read TGTGCCAGCAGTGAATCAGGGCCCCCTTTCGACGAGCAGTACTTC. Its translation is CASSESGPPFDEQYF.

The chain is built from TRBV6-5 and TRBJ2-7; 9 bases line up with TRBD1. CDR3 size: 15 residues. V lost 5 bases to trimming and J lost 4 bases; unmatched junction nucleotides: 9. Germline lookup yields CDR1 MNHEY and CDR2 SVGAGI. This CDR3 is CASSRGQGMPYEQYF. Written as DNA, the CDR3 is TGTGCCAGCAGTCGCGGACAGGGGATGCCATACGAGCAGTACTTC.

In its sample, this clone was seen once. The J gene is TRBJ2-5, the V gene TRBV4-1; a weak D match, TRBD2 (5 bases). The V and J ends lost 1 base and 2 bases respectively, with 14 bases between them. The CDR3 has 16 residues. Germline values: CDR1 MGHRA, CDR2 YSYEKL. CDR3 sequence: CASSQGWGVGQETQYF. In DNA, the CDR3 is TGCGCCAGCAGCCAAGGTTGGGGAGTGGGGCAAGAGACCCAGTACTTC.

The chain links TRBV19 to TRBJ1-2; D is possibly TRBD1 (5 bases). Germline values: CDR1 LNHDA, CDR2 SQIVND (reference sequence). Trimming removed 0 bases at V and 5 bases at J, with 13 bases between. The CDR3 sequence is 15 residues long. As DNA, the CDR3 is TGTGCCAGTAGTATAGATGGCCTTGGGGGGTATGGCTACACCTTC. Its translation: CASSIDGLGGYGYTF.

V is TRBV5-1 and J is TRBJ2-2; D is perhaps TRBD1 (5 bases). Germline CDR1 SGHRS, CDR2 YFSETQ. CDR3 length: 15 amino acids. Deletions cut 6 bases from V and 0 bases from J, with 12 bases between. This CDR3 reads CASKRGYSNTGELFF. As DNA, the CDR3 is TGCGCCAGCAAAAGGGGTTACTCGAACACCGGGGAGCTGTTTTTT.

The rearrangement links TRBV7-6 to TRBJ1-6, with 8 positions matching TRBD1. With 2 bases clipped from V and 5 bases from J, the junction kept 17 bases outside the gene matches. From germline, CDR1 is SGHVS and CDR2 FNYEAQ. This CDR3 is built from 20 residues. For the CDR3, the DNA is TGTGCCAGCAGCTTATTAGGGGAGACTTGGACAGGGCGAGATAATTCACCCCTCCACTTT. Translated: CASSLLGETWTGRDNSPLHF.

The CDR3 here is CASSYTDTVLRPLHF. CDR3 nucleotide sequence: TGTGCCAGCAGTTACACCGACACGGTTCTGAGACCCCTCCACTTT. This chain connects TRBV6-5 to TRBJ1-6; D is unresolved. Trimming removed 2 bases at V and 12 bases at J, with 17 bases between. CDR1 is MNHEY, CDR2 SVGAGI, per germline. The CDR3 length is 15 residues.

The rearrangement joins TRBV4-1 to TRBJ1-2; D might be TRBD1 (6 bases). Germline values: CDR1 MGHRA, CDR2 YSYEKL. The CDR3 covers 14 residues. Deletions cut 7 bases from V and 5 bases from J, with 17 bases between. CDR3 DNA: TGCGCCAGCAACCCAGGGGCAACTGTATATGGCTACACCTTC. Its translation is CASNPGATVYGYTF.

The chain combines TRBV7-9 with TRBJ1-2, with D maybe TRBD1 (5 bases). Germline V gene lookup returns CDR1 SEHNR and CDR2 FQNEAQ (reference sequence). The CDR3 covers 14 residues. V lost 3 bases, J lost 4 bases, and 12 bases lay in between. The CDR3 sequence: CASSLGGITYGYTF. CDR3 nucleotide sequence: TGTGCCAGCAGCTTGGGGGGAATAACCTATGGCTACACCTTC.

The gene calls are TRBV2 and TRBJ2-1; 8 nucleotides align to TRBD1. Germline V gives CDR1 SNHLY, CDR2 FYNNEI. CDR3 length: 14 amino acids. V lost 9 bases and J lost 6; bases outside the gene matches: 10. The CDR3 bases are TGTGCCAGGAGTCCGGGACAGGAGAGCAATGAGCAGTTCTTC. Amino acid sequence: CARSPGQESNEQFF.

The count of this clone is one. The DNA for the CDR3 is TGCGCCAGCAGCCAGTCGGACAGGGGAATTGGAAACACCATATATTTT. Translation gives CASSQSDRGIGNTIYF. The rearrangement uses TRBV4-1 and TRBJ1-3, with 9 bases identical to TRBD1. Germline V gives CDR1 MGHRA, CDR2 YSYEKL. V lost 3 bases to trimming and J lost 3 bases; unmatched junction nucleotides: 6. This CDR3 has 16 residues.

In DNA form, the CDR3 reads TGTGCCAGCAGTGTAAGCCAGGGTAAAAGCGCGACCCAGTACTTC. Its translation is CASSVSQGKSATQYF. This rearrangement joins TRBV6-1 to TRBJ2-5; D perhaps matches TRBD1 (5 bases). Trimming shortened V by 4 bases and J by 7 bases, and 19 bases separated the two germline ends. Per germline, CDR1 MNHNS and CDR2 SASEGT. The CDR3 covers 15 residues.